This TCR beta chain originates from a study of T cell changes during pregnancy in multiple sclerosis. In the case of this clone: One junction end does not reproduce the germline sequence, and a read error may be involved. This sample also contains other DNA sequences that code for the same CDR3.

CDR1 is SSHAT, CDR2 FNYEAQ, per germline (reference sequence). The CDR3 is 13 amino acids. The assay was immunoSEQ multiplex PCR, and TCRdb's table has in-frame clones only and misses some. The top ten hold roughly 1.5% of the sample, which has 55,000 to 65,000 clones, roughly 90% seen once. The TCR was taken from a female donor with multiple sclerosis, enrolled in a pregnancy study. The chain combines TRBV7-7 with TRBJ2-1, with D perhaps assigned TRBD1 or TRBD2 (5 bases each). The starting material was peripheral blood, obtained in the second trimester of pregnancy. CDR3 bases: TGCGCTAGCAGCTTTTCGACAGACAATGAGCAGTTCTTC. This translates into CASSFSTDNEQFF.